The text below deals with one TCR beta chain. Its antigen is not identified. TCRdb's table, derived via immunoSEQ multiplex PCR, lists solely in-frame clones and lacks some. The data contain 94,000 or so clones, 80% to 95% of them singletons. The data were obtained in a study of siplizumab effects on memory and regulatory T cells. Study findings and constraints: It seemed that naive T cells were more diverse than memory cells and were major contributors to the alloresponse.

The V gene lost 5 bases and the J gene lost 1 base, with 11 bases spanning the gap. The CDR3 sequence is 14 residues long. Looked up from germline, CDR1 is MNHEY and CDR2 is SMNVEV (reference sequence). V usage is TRBV27 and J usage is TRBJ2-5; D possibly uses TRBD1 or TRBD2 (6 bases each). This receptor was identified in a human donor in good health. Material: CD8+ T cells sorted from blood. As DNA, the CDR3 is TGTGCCAGCAGTACCGGGGGCCCCCAAGAGACCCAGTACTTC. It encodes CASSTGGPQETQYF.